What follows are 24 T cell receptor beta chains derived from one specimen sequenced in a study of blood T cell repertoires in COVID-19. The repertoire was sequenced with immunoSEQ multiplex PCR; TCRdb's copy has only in-frame clones and lacks some. Of roughly 210,000 clones listed, about 87% are singletons. The sequenced sample was peripheral blood. Every receptor here comes from an older man with acute or convalescent COVID-19.

This chain links TRBV4-3 with TRBJ2-2, with 9 bases aligning to TRBD1. Losses at the gene ends were 8 bases for V and 1 base for J; bases not matched to a gene: 2. Germline CDR1 and CDR2: LGHNA and YSLEER. This CDR3 region has 14 residues. The CDR3 DNA reads TGCGCCAGCGGACAGGGGATGAACACCGGGGAGCTGTTTTTT. Translation: CASGQGMNTGELFF.

The chain combines TRBV19 with TRBJ2-7; 10 bases agree with TRBD2. Per germline, CDR1 LNHDA and CDR2 SQIVND (reference sequence). V shed 6 bases and J 0 bases; nucleotides not matched to a gene: 2. CDR3 size: 14 residues. The CDR3 sequence is CASRGLALSYEQYF. As DNA, the CDR3 is TGTGCCAGTAGGGGACTAGCGCTCTCCTACGAGCAGTACTTC.

The V and J genes are TRBV18 and TRBJ2-7; D might be TRBD1 (6 bases). V lost 8 bases, J lost 0 bases, and 14 bases lay in between. Germline V gene sequence: CDR1 KGHSH, CDR2 LQKENI. CDR3 size: 14 residues. CDR3 sequence reads: CASQQDRSSYEQYF. The CDR3 bases are TGTGCCAGCCAACAAGACAGGAGCTCCTACGAGCAGTACTTC.

DNA for the CDR3: TGCGCCAGCAGCTTGGTGGCGGGGGACACTGAAGCTTTCTTT. It specifies CASSLVAGDTEAFF. The V gene is TRBV5-1, the J gene TRBJ1-1; TRBD1 might be the D (5 bases). Germline CDR1 and CDR2: SGHRS and YFSETQ. The germline V and J ends were trimmed by 0 bases and 3 bases, with 9 bases remaining between them. The CDR3 sequence is 14 residues long.

This clone has a single count. V and J are TRBV27 and TRBJ2-1; D might be TRBD2 (6 bases). The germline V gene encodes CDR1 MNHEY and CDR2 SMNVEV (reference sequence). The CDR3 covers 13 residues. Trimming shortened V by 8 bases and J by 6 bases, and 14 bases separated the two germline ends. In nucleotides, the CDR3 is TGTGCCAGCCAGGGACTGCCCCTCAATGAGCAGTTCTTC. Residues: CASQGLPLNEQFF.

The chain joins TRBV27 to TRBJ2-1, with 8 bases fitting TRBD1. This CDR3 region has 15 residues. Per the germline V gene, CDR1 is MNHEY and CDR2 is SMNVEV (reference sequence). Trimming cost V 4 bases and J 7 bases; bases outside gene matches: 9. The CDR3 loop reads CASSSPGTGINEQFF. The CDR3 region has the DNA TGTGCCAGCAGTTCCCCCGGGACAGGAATTAATGAGCAGTTCTTC.

The V gene is TRBV19, the J gene TRBJ1-6; TRBD1 matches 7 bases. With 4 bases clipped from V and 9 bases from J, the junction kept 9 bases outside the gene matches. CDR3 length: 15 amino acids. The germline V gene has CDR1 LNHDA and CDR2 SQIVND (reference sequence). The CDR3 loop is CASSTGTAITSPLHF. The CDR3 DNA is TGTGCCAGTAGTACCGGGACAGCAATAACTTCACCCCTCCACTTT. The whole variable domain, filled in from reference TRBV19 and TRBJ1-6, reads DGGITQSPKYLFRKEGQNVTLSCEQNLNHDAMYWYRQDPGQGLRLIYYSQIVNDFQKGDIAEGYSVSREKKESFPLTVTSAQKNPTAFYLCASSTGTAITSPLHFGNGTRLTVT.

The rearrangement uses TRBV11-3 and TRBJ2-3; D gene unclear. This CDR3 contains 13 residues. Germline V gene lookup returns CDR1 SGHNT and CDR2 YENEEA. Trimming took 5 bases from V and 4 from J, leaving 10 bases between them. The CDR3 region has the DNA TGTGCCAGCAGCCTATACGGGTCAGATACGCAGTATTTT. It translates to CASSLYGSDTQYF. Full variable domain (missing parts from reference TRBV11-3 and TRBJ2-3): EAGVVQSPRYKIIEKKQPVAFWCNPISGHNTLYWYLQNLGQGPELLIRYENEEAVDDSQLPKDRFSAERLKGVDSTLKIQPAELGDSAVYLCASSLYGSDTQYFGPGTRLTVL.

The chain carries TRBV9 and TRBJ2-3; no definite D call. The CDR3 spans 15 residues. The ends were cut back, 3 bases at V and 1 base at J, with 12 bases in the middle. The germline V gene has CDR1 SGDLS and CDR2 YYNGEE. In DNA form, the CDR3 reads TGTGCCAGCAGCGAAGTCCGAGGCGGCACAGATACGCAGTATTTT. Translation gives CASSEVRGGTDTQYF.

In nucleotides, the CDR3 is TGCGCCAGCAGCTTGGACCCGGGATCACTTGATAACACCGGGGAGCTGTTTTTT. This gives the protein CASSLDPGSLDNTGELFF. V usage is TRBV5-1 and J usage is TRBJ2-2, with a tentative D call TRBD2 (5 bases). The length of the CDR3 is 18 residues. V shed 0 bases and J shed 2 bases, with 17 bases lying between them. Germline loops: CDR1 SGHRS, CDR2 YFSETQ.

This CDR3 reads CARYTLGRPLSYEQYF. CDR3 in DNA: TGTGCCAGGTATACTCTGGGCAGACCACTCTCCTACGAGCAGTACTTC. The genes are TRBV21-1 and TRBJ2-7; the D call of TRBD1 is as the table states it, not checked on the DNA. TRBV21-1 is an annotated pseudogene. This CDR3 is built from 16 residues.

V is TRBV29-1 and J is TRBJ2-7; the match to TRBD1 covers 8 bases. CDR1 is SQVTM, CDR2 ANQGSEA, per germline. V shed 6 bases, J shed 4 bases, and the junction held 5 bases outside the gene matches. The CDR3 loop spans 12 amino acids. The DNA of the CDR3 is TGCAGCGTGGGACAGGTGCAGTACGAGCAGTACTTC. It codes for CSVGQVQYEQYF.

This sequence joins TRBV5-4 and TRBJ2-7; D is ambiguous. This CDR3 has 14 residues. Per germline, CDR1 SGHNT and CDR2 YYREEE (reference sequence). Trimming removed 0 bases at V and 4 bases at J, with 11 bases between. The CDR3 bases are TGTGCCAGCAGCTTGGGAGGTCTCGGATACGAGCAGTACTTC. This codes for CASSLGGLGYEQYF.

The V and J genes are TRBV9 and TRBJ1-6; D is unresolved. Germline V lookup: CDR1 SGDLS, CDR2 YYNGEE. The CDR3 has 15 residues. Trimming pared 0 bases from V and 7 bases from J, leaving 11 bases between. This CDR3 reads CASSVAGEGNSPLHF. The CDR3 coding sequence is TGTGCCAGCAGCGTAGCCGGGGAGGGAAATTCACCCCTCCACTTT.

This clone has more than one count but fewer than ten. Other DNA variants within this sample encode the same CDR3. V usage is TRBV29-1 and J usage is TRBJ1-3; D is uncertain. V lost 7 bases and J lost 0, with 7 bases in between. Germline V gives CDR1 SQVTM, CDR2 ANQGSEA. This CDR3 has 12 residues. Written as DNA, the CDR3 is TGCAGCGCCCGAGACTCTGGAAACACCATATATTTT. Translation: CSARDSGNTIYF.

This chain joins TRBV5-1 and TRBJ1-6, with 7 bases fitting TRBD1. The V and J ends lost 0 bases and 7 bases, in that order; junction bases with no gene match: 4. The CDR3 is 15 residues long. Germline assignment: CDR1 SGHRS and CDR2 YFSETQ. CDR3 protein: CASSLDRGTNSPLHF. The CDR3 DNA reads TGCGCCAGCAGCTTGGACAGGGGTACGAATTCACCCCTCCACTTT.

This rearrangement joins TRBV19 to TRBJ2-5, with D maybe TRBD1 (6 bases). The CDR3 covers 17 residues. CDR1 and CDR2 from the germline V gene are LNHDA and SQIVND (reference sequence). The V gene lost 4 bases and the J gene lost 5 bases, with 23 bases spanning the gap. The CDR3: CASSTARDTRAGETQYF. CDR3 sequence (DNA): TGTGCCAGTAGTACCGCAAGGGACACTAGGGCCGGGGAGACCCAGTACTTC.

The CDR3 nucleotides are TGTGCCAGCAGCCAGACTTCTAAAGATACGCAGTATTTT. The encoded protein is CASSQTSKDTQYF. The chain links TRBV13 to TRBJ2-3; the D is unclear. V lost 5 bases and J lost 5, with 11 bases in between. Germline CDR1 PRHDT, CDR2 FYEKMQ (reference sequence). The CDR3 contains 13 residues.

The chain joins TRBV12-3 or TRBV12-4 to TRBJ2-5; D gene uncertain. The CDR3 spans 12 residues. Trimming took off 2 bases at V and 5 bases at J, with 6 bases between the two ends. CDR3 residues: CASSLSSETQYF. CDR3 nucleotide sequence: TGTGCCAGCAGTTTATCTTCGGAGACCCAGTACTTC.

This chain links TRBV18 with TRBJ1-4; weak D call: TRBD1 (5 bases). From germline, CDR1 is KGHSH and CDR2 LQKENI. Trimming took off 2 bases at V and 6 bases at J, with 13 bases between the two ends. The CDR3 is made up of 15 amino acids. The CDR3 protein is CASSPSRQGYEKLFF. CDR3 bases: TGTGCCAGCTCACCAAGCCGGCAGGGTTATGAAAAACTGTTTTTT.

The J gene is TRBJ2-7, the V gene TRBV6-5; D perhaps matches TRBD1 (6 bases). V gave up 0 bases and J gave up 0 bases, with 9 bases separating them. Germline V lookup: CDR1 MNHEY, CDR2 SVGAGI. CDR3 length equals 15 residues. The CDR3 nucleotides read TGTGCCAGCAGTTACTCAGGGACATACTCCTACGAGCAGTACTTC. It specifies CASSYSGTYSYEQYF.

This chain joins TRBV5-1 and TRBJ1-1; D gene ambiguous. V was trimmed by 0 bases and J by 1 base, leaving 7 bases between them. CDR3 length: 14 amino acids. CDR1 is SGHRS and CDR2 is YFSETQ in the germline V gene. CDR3 DNA: TGCGCCAGCAGCTTGGACAGAAAGAACACTGAAGCTTTCTTT. It yields the protein CASSLDRKNTEAFF.

The gene calls are TRBV4-2 and TRBJ2-7; TRBD2 matches 14 bases. Germline V lookup: CDR1 LGHNA, CDR2 YNFKEQ. The CDR3 extends over 18 amino acids. Germline trimming cut 0 bases from V and 5 bases from J; bases unmatched to any gene: 9. The CDR3 nucleotides read TGTGCCAGCAGCCAAGATGGCCCAGGGACTAGCGGGAGCAACGAGCAGTACTTC. Translating it yields CASSQDGPGTSGSNEQYF.

This clone was seen a single time. V usage is TRBV20-1 and J usage is TRBJ2-1, with 13 bases fitting TRBD2. The V segment lost 3 bases and the J segment 13 bases; nucleotides outside the gene matches: 15. The CDR3 is 16 amino acids. The germline V gene has CDR1 DFQATT and CDR2 SNEGSKA (reference sequence). Here the CDR3 reads CSASAPGLAGAPRQFF. The CDR3 DNA is TGCAGTGCTAGTGCCCCAGGACTAGCGGGAGCCCCCCGTCAGTTCTTC.